A single sample gave rise to the 21 T cell receptor beta chains below, sequenced in a study of CD8 T cells in ankylosing spondylitis. Findings and caveats of the study: Characteristic of ankylosing spondylitis blood, it appeared, was a TCR beta motif comprising about 8 highly homologous variants.

MiXCR was run by TCRdb on the 5' RACE reads, yielding one entry per CDR3 protein. The sample lists about 500,000 distinct CDR3 sequences, roughly an eighth occurring once. These TCRs' antigens remain unknown. Sequenced material: blood, either unsorted or a sorted T cell fraction (not recorded which). The receptors here all came from a male donor with ankylosing spondylitis.

This clonotype was counted a few times. The rearrangement links TRBV10-3 to TRBJ2-1; TRBD2 matches 13 bases. The CDR3 has 15 residues. After removal of 8 bases from V and 8 bases from J, the junction contained 9 bases not matched to a gene. Germline CDR1 ENHRY, CDR2 SYGVKD. The CDR3 here is CAILAGTSGNHEQFF. The CDR3 DNA reads as TGTGCCATCCTTGCCGGGACTAGCGGGAACCATGAGCAGTTCTTC.

In its sample, this clonotype was seen a few times. V gene TRBV3-1 combines with J gene TRBJ2-1; 13 bases line up with TRBD2. V lost 1 base, J lost 5 bases, and 2 bases stayed unmatched. This CDR3 has 16 amino acids. Germline CDR1 and CDR2: LGHDT and YNNKEL (reference sequence). The CDR3 sequence is CASSQAGLAGNNEQFF. As DNA, the CDR3 is TGTGCCAGCAGCCAAGCGGGACTAGCGGGAAACAATGAGCAGTTCTTC.

This clonotype was seen only a few times. This chain connects TRBV11-1 to TRBJ2-2; D assignment may be TRBD1 or TRBD2 (5 bases each). Germline V gene sequence: CDR1 SGHAT, CDR2 FQDESV (reference sequence). The CDR3 has 15 residues. V was shortened by 5 bases and J by 2 bases, with 12 bases between the two germline ends. CDR3 DNA: TGTGCCAGCAGCCTAAATGGGGGTAACACCGGGGAGCTGTTTTTT. Its translation is CASSLNGGNTGELFF.

This clonotype has more than one count but fewer than ten. This rearrangement joins TRBV10-2 to TRBJ2-7; 9 positions match TRBD2. Germline V gives CDR1 WSHSY, CDR2 SAAADI. The V gene end was trimmed by 6 bases and the J gene end by 7 bases; junction bases not matched to a gene: 13. The CDR3 is made up of 15 amino acids. CDR3 region: CASRAGGRAAGEQYF. The CDR3 DNA reads as TGCGCCAGCAGGGCCGGCGGGAGGGCGGCGGGGGAGCAGTACTTC.

The chain links TRBV6-1 to TRBJ2-3, with 8 bases identical to TRBD2. There are 14 residues in the CDR3. CDR1 and CDR2 from the germline V gene are MNHNS and SASEGT. The J segment lost 4 bases and the V segment lost 6 bases, leaving 6 bases of the junction unmatched. CDR3 nucleotide sequence: TGTGCCAGCAGGGGGGCGGGGGGCGCAGATACGCAGTATTTT. Encoded protein: CASRGAGGADTQYF.

In this sample, this clonotype turned up a few times. The rearrangement joins TRBV12-5 to TRBJ2-7, with D uncertain. The CDR3 length is 12 residues. Trimming took off 5 bases at V and 3 bases at J, with 8 bases between the two ends. CDR1 and CDR2 from the germline V gene are LGHNT and FRNRAP. The CDR3 sequence is CASGPSDYEQYV. In DNA form, the CDR3 reads TGTGCTAGTGGTCCCTCCGACTACGAGCAGTACGTC.

The chain has TRBV5-6 and TRBJ2-7, with 10 positions matching TRBD1. Germline loops: CDR1 SGHDT, CDR2 YYEEEE. The trim removed 3 bases at V and 7 bases at J, leaving 4 bases unmatched. This CDR3 is 13 amino acids long. CDR3 bases: TGTGCCAGCAGCTGGGACAGGGGACCTGAGCAGTACTTC. As protein: CASSWDRGPEQYF.

This clonotype was seen a handful of times. V gene TRBV12-3 or TRBV12-4 combines with J gene TRBJ1-5; TRBD1 matches 11 bases. J lost 5 bases, V lost 6 bases, and 3 bases had no gene match. This CDR3 has 14 residues. The CDR3 sequence is CASRTGQGDQPQHF. As DNA, the CDR3 is TGTGCCAGCAGGACGGGACAGGGGGATCAGCCCCAGCATTTT.

The chain recombines TRBV6-2 or TRBV6-3 with TRBJ1-5; 7 bases agree with TRBD1. V gave up 0 bases and J gave up 1 base; unmatched junction bases: 9. The CDR3 has 18 residues. Germline loops: CDR1 MNHEY, CDR2 SVGEGT. This CDR3 is CASSYSMAGGLSNQPQHF. The CDR3 region has the DNA TGTGCCAGCAGTTACTCGATGGCAGGGGGACTGAGCAATCAGCCCCAGCATTTT.

V gene TRBV5-1 combines with J gene TRBJ2-2, with 11 positions matching TRBD1. Losses at the gene ends were 1 base for V and 4 bases for J; bases not matched to a gene: 3. CDR3 length equals 16 residues. CDR1 is SGHRS, CDR2 YFSETQ, per germline. In DNA form, the CDR3 reads TGCGCCAGCAGCTTGAAAGGGACAGGGGGCACCGGGGAGCTGTTTTTT. Translation gives CASSLKGTGGTGELFF.

This clonotype was seen a handful of times. This chain links TRBV25-1 with TRBJ1-5, with D unclear. Germline CDR1 reads MGHDK; CDR2 reads SYGVNS. The CDR3 consists of 14 residues. V lost 6 bases and J lost 6, with 15 bases in between. The DNA for the CDR3 is TGTGCCAGCAGCTCCTTCGGGCAAATTCAGCCCCAGCATTTT. Its protein is CASSSFGQIQPQHF.

V is TRBV15 and J is TRBJ1-4; a weak D match, TRBD1 (5 bases). The V end lost 5 bases, the J end lost 8 bases, and 12 bases lay between the germline ends. CDR1 LNHNV and CDR2 YYDKDF come from the germline V gene (reference sequence). The CDR3 sequence is 13 residues long. The DNA of the CDR3 is TGTGCCACCAGCTTCTCCCGACAGGAAAAACTGTTTTTT. Translated: CATSFSRQEKLFF.

The rearrangement joins TRBV3-1 to TRBJ2-5; 7 positions agree with TRBD1. Trimming cost V 1 base and J 8 bases; bases outside gene matches: 7. The CDR3 is made up of 14 amino acids. The germline gives CDR1 LGHDT, CDR2 YNNKEL (reference sequence). CDR3 in amino acids: CASSQVQGDVTQYF. DNA of the CDR3: TGTGCCAGCAGCCAAGTTCAGGGGGATGTCACCCAGTACTTC.

In this sample, this clonotype turned up a few times. The rearrangement uses TRBV5-1 and TRBJ1-6, with a possible D match to TRBD1 (6 bases). V was clipped by 2 bases and J by 8 bases, with 11 bases between them. The length of the CDR3 is 14 residues. The germline gives CDR1 SGHRS, CDR2 YFSETQ. CDR3 amino acids: CASSFTGRDSPLHF. CDR3 nucleotides: TGCGCCAGCAGCTTCACAGGGCGGGATTCACCCCTCCACTTT.

J is TRBJ2-1 and V is TRBV5-1; maybe TRBD1 (6 bases). CDR1 SGHRS and CDR2 YFSETQ come from the germline V gene. The CDR3 extends over 17 amino acids. The germline V and J ends were trimmed by 4 bases and 0 bases, with 17 bases remaining between them. Written as DNA, the CDR3 is TGCGCCAGCAGCCAAGTCAGGGGCGGAGGCTCCTACAATGAGCAGTTCTTC. This gives the protein CASSQVRGGGSYNEQFF.

The rearrangement uses TRBV20-1 and TRBJ1-2; 12 bases map to TRBD1. CDR1 is DFQATT, CDR2 SNEGSKA, per germline (reference sequence). This CDR3 has 14 amino acids. V shed 4 bases, J shed 5 bases, and the junction held 5 bases outside the gene matches. The CDR3 is CSAKGTGGGYGYTF. The DNA for the CDR3 is TGCAGTGCTAAAGGGACAGGGGGCGGATATGGCTACACCTTC.

This clonotype showed up just a few times. The genes are TRBV20-1 and TRBJ1-2, with TRBD1 as a possible D gene (5 bases). V was cut by 2 bases and J by 4 bases, with 14 bases left in between. CDR3 size: 14 residues. Germline V gene sequence: CDR1 DFQATT, CDR2 SNEGSKA (reference sequence). The CDR3 spells CSARRSLGGYGYTF. The DNA for the CDR3 is TGCAGTGCTAGACGGTCTCTCGGGGGCTATGGCTACACCTTC.

This clonotype was counted at least ten times. The genes are TRBV11-1 and TRBJ2-1, with D possibly TRBD1 on 6 matching bases. From germline, CDR1 is SGHAT and CDR2 FQDESV (reference sequence). The CDR3 covers 19 residues. Trimming removed 5 bases at V and 2 bases at J, with 25 bases between. CDR3 region: CASSQQTSFTRGTYNEQFF. CDR3 sequence (DNA): TGTGCCAGCAGCCAACAGACTTCGTTTACCAGGGGTACCTACAATGAGCAGTTCTTC.

This clonotype showed up many times. The chain is built from TRBV12-3 or TRBV12-4 and TRBJ1-1; D is unresolved. V was cut by 4 bases and J by 1 base, with 7 bases left in between. The CDR3 contains 13 residues. This chain's CDR3 is CASSSLGNTEAFF. DNA of the CDR3: TGTGCCAGCAGTTCATTGGGGAACACTGAAGCTTTCTTT.

This clonotype was seen a few times. The CDR3 here is CSGVGTGRTYYTF. In DNA, the CDR3 is TGCAGTGGCGTCGGGACAGGGAGGACCTACTACACCTTC. This rearrangement joins TRBV20-1 to TRBJ1-2; 9 nucleotides align to TRBD1. This CDR3 is built from 13 residues. Germline CDR1 is DFQATT and CDR2 is SNEGSKA (reference sequence). The ends lost 7 bases at V and 10 bases at J; junction bases unmatched: 13.

This clonotype turned up a few times. The chain combines TRBV27 with TRBJ2-7; 11 nucleotides match TRBD1. V shed 8 bases and J 6 bases; nucleotides not matched to a gene: 12. Germline V CDR1 and CDR2: MNHEY, SMNVEV (reference sequence). This CDR3 spans 15 amino acids. The CDR3 bases are TGTGCCAGCCGCGGACAGGGGGCGAATCAGGTCGAGCAGTACTTC. Protein product: CASRGQGANQVEQYF.